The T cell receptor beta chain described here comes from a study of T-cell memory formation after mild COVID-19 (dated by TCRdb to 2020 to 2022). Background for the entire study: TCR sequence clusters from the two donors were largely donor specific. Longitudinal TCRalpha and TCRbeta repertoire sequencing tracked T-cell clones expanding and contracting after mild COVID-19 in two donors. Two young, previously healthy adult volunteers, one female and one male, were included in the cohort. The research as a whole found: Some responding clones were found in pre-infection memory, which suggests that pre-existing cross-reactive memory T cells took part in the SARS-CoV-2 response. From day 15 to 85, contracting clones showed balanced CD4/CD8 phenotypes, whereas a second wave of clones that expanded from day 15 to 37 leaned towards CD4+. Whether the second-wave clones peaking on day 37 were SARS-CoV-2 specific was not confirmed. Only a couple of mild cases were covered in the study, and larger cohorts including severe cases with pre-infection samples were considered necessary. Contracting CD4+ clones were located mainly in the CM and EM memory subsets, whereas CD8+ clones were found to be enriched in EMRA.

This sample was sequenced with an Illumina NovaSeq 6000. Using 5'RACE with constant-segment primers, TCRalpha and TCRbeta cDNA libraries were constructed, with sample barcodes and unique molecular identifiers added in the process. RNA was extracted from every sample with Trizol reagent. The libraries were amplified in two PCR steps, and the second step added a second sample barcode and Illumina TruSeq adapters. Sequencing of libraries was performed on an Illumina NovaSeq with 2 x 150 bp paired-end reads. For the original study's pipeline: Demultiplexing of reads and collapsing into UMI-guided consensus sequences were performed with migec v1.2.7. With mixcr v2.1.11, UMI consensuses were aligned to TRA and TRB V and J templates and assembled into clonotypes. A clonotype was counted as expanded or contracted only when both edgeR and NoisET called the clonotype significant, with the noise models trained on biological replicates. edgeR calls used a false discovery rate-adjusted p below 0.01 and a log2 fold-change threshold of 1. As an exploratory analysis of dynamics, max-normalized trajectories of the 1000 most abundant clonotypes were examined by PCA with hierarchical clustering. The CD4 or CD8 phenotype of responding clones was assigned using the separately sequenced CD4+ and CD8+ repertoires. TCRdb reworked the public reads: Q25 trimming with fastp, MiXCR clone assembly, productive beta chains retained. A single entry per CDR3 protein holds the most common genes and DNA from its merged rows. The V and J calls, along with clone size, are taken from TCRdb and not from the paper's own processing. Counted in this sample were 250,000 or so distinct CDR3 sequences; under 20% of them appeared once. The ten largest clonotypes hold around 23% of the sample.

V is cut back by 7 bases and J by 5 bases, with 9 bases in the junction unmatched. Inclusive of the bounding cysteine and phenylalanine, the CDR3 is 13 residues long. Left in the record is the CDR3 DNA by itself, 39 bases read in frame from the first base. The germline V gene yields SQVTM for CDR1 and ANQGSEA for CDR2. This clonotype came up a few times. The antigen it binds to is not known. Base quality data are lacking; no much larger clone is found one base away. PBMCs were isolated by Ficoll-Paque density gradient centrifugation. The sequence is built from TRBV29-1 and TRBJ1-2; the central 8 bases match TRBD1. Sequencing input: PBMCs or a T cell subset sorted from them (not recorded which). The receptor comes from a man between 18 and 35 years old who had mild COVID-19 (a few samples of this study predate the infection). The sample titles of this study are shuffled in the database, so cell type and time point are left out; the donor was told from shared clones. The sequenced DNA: TGCAGCGAGAGTGGACAGGGAGGATATGGCTACACCTTC. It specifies CSESGQGGYGYTF.